What follows describes a single TCR beta chain. What it recognizes is unknown. Other nucleotide sequences from this sample produce the same CDR3. Some clones are missing from TCRdb's copy, which holds only in-frame ones; the method was immunoSEQ multiplex PCR. Found here are 110,000 to 150,000 clones, 76% of them singletons; the top ten hold around 5%. This entry comes from a study of cytotoxic CD8 clonotypes in ibrutinib-treated CLL. Study overall: Overall, about 25 responses were partial and 2 complete; following median roughly 70 months, approximately 15 patients stayed remitted and roughly twelve progressed. Investigators collected response samples after a median roughly 13 months of treatment, range 6 to 36. Study outcomes and limitations: At the start, clonality exceeded age-matched healthy donors and followed circulating CD8+ T-cell counts. The clonality rise at ibrutinib response reflected private clonotype expansion.

Sequenced here: PBMCs, sampled after 24 months of ibrutinib treatment. The origin of this receptor is a human donor with chronic lymphocytic leukemia.

CDR3 region: CASSLGRQETQYF. The CDR3 DNA is TGTGCCAGCAGCCTAGGCAGGCAAGAGACCCAGTACTTC. The chain is built from TRBV28 and TRBJ2-5; D unclear. The germline gives CDR1 MDHEN, CDR2 SYDVKM. This CDR3 is 13 amino acids long. The V gene lost 6 bases and the J gene lost 2 bases, with 10 bases spanning the gap. Full variable domain (missing parts from reference TRBV28 and TRBJ2-5): DVKVTQSSRYLVKRTGEKVFLECVQDMDHENMFWYRQDPGLGLRLIYFSYDVKMKEKGDIPEGYSVSREKKERFSLILESASTNQTSMYLCASSLGRQETQYFGPGTRLLVL.